This TCR beta chain comes out of a study of coeliac disease. The method was immunoSEQ multiplex PCR; TCRdb's version includes in-frame clones alone and lacks a portion of them. Found here are about 4,000 clones, roughly 60% of them singletons; the top ten hold about 6%. The source is a man between 65 and 85 years old without celiac disease. Sequences were obtained from lymphocytes from the gut lamina propria.

The CDR3 DNA sequence: TGTGCCAGCAGTAGCGGGTTAGGCTCTAGAAAGACCTATGGCTACACCTTC. It is translated as CASSSGLGSRKTYGYTF. The chain combines TRBV6-8 with TRBJ1-2; D unclear. Germline assignment: CDR1 MNHGY and CDR2 SAAAGT. Trimming took off 5 bases at V and 4 bases at J, with 23 bases between the two ends. The CDR3 length is 17 residues.